The 27 T cell receptor beta chains below all came from one sample that was sequenced in a study of blood T cell repertoires in COVID-19. The method was immunoSEQ multiplex PCR; TCRdb's version includes in-frame clones alone and lacks a portion of them. The sample yields 300,000 to 350,000 clones, 88% seen once. The sequenced material came from PBMCs or T cells enriched from blood (not recorded which). These receptor sequences come from a woman aged 25 to 39 who had been exposed to COVID-19.

This clone was recorded only once. This rearrangement joins TRBV10-3 to TRBJ1-2; a possible D gene is TRBD1 (5 bases). V was pared by 11 bases and J by 6 bases, with 13 bases between. Germline assignment: CDR1 ENHRY and CDR2 SYGVKD. This CDR3 is built from 11 residues. CDR3 nucleotide sequence: TGTGCCTTGCAGGGCCCAGATGGCTACACCTTC. The encoded protein is CALQGPDGYTF.

V is TRBV6-1 and J is TRBJ2-7, with D unclear. Trimming took 7 bases from V and 6 from J, leaving 25 bases between them. Germline values: CDR1 MNHNS, CDR2 SASEGT. This CDR3 is 16 amino acids long. CDR3 protein: CASTDIGREVPGEQYF. The CDR3 DNA follows: TGTGCCAGCACTGATATCGGCAGAGAAGTGCCAGGCGAGCAGTACTTC.

CDR3 DNA: TGTGCCTGGAGACTCAGGGGAAGGTTTTATAATTCACCCCTCCACTTT. It encodes CAWRLRGRFYNSPLHF. The chain recombines TRBV30 with TRBJ1-6, with D possibly matching TRBD1 (6 bases). V was trimmed by 3 bases and J by 4 bases, leaving 16 bases between them. Germline V CDR1 and CDR2: GTSNPN, SVGIG (reference sequence). The CDR3 covers 16 residues. Full variable domain (outside the CDR3, taken from reference TRBV30 and TRBJ1-6): SQTIHQWPATLVQPVGSPLSLECTVEGTSNPNLYWYRQAAGRGLQLLFYSVGIGQISSEVPQNLSASRPQDRQFILSSKKLLLSDSGFYLCAWRLRGRFYNSPLHFGNGTRLTVT.

J is TRBJ2-3 and V is TRBV28; tentative D call: TRBD2 (6 bases). This CDR3 contains 17 residues. The germline V gene has CDR1 MDHEN and CDR2 SYDVKM. The V gene lost 1 base and the J gene lost 0 bases, with 14 bases spanning the gap. CDR3 coding DNA: TGTGCCAGCAGTTTATTGGGGCGGGGCACTAGCACAGATACGCAGTATTTT. It is translated as CASSLLGRGTSTDTQYF.

A single count supports this clone. V usage is TRBV23-1 and J usage is TRBJ1-3, with TRBD1 matching over 9 bases. TRBV23-1 falls under the ORF class, with uncertain function. This CDR3 spans 15 amino acids. Trimming took 6 bases from V and 0 from J; bases not matched to a gene: 3. The CDR3 DNA sequence: TGCGCCAGCAGACAGACAGGGGGCTCTGGAAACACCATATATTTT. Translated, it gives CASRQTGGSGNTIYF.

This chain joins TRBV9 and TRBJ2-3, with TRBD2 identical over 8 bases. V trimming: 0 bases; J trimming: 4 bases; junction bases outside the gene matches: 7. This CDR3 contains 16 residues. In germline, CDR1 is SGDLS, CDR2 YYNGEE. CDR3 in amino acids: CASSVGPGGSPDTQYF. The CDR3 DNA follows: TGTGCCAGCAGCGTAGGTCCGGGAGGGAGCCCAGATACGCAGTATTTT.

The chain is built from TRBV14 and TRBJ2-2; D not resolved. The CDR3 runs 14 residues. The ends were cut back, 0 bases at V and 9 bases at J, with 11 bases in the middle. CDR1 is SGHDN, CDR2 FVKESK, per germline. For the CDR3, the DNA is TGTGCCAGCAGCCAAGATTTTAGTTATCGGGAGCTGTTTTTT. Protein: CASSQDFSYRELFF.

The chain uses TRBV27 and TRBJ2-5; D is ambiguous. CDR1 and CDR2 (germline): MNHEY, SMNVEV (reference sequence). The V end lost 6 bases, the J end lost 1 base, and 6 bases lay between the germline ends. The CDR3 is 12 amino acids. CDR3 DNA: TGTGCCAGCAGGAGCCTCCAAGAGACCCAGTACTTC. Protein: CASRSLQETQYF.

This chain links TRBV28 with TRBJ1-2; D is ambiguous. The V gene lost 5 bases and the J gene lost 6 bases, with 34 bases spanning the gap. The CDR3 is made up of 20 amino acids. The germline CDR1 and CDR2 sequences are MDHEN and SYDVKM. DNA of the CDR3: TGTGCCAGCAGTCCACGCCCCTACAGACACCTGCAGACGTCACTCAATGGCTACACCTTC. Residues: CASSPRPYRHLQTSLNGYTF.

The rearrangement links TRBV28 to TRBJ2-7; TRBD2 matches 8 bases. This CDR3 has 15 residues. Germline CDR1 and CDR2: MDHEN and SYDVKM. V lost 8 bases to trimming and J lost 0 bases; unmatched junction nucleotides: 9. The CDR3 DNA reads TGTGCCAGCGGGCCCCTTAGCGGGAACTCCTACGAGCAGTACTTC. This encodes CASGPLSGNSYEQYF.

With respect to this clone: This CDR3 is also generated by other DNA sequences in the sample. The CDR3, as DNA: TGTGCCAGCTCCCACAGGGAATCAGGTGAAAAACTGTTTTTT. Its translation: CASSHRESGEKLFF. The rearrangement uses TRBV18 and TRBJ1-4, with a possible D match to TRBD1 (6 bases). CDR1 KGHSH and CDR2 LQKENI come from the germline V gene. The CDR3 has 14 residues. V gave up 6 bases and J gave up 7 bases, with 15 bases separating them.

The CDR3 loop reads CASSLPRREPYEQYF. In DNA form, the CDR3 reads TGTGCCAGCAGTCTCCCCCGCCGGGAACCCTACGAGCAGTACTTC. The rearrangement uses TRBV28 and TRBJ2-7, with TRBD2 as a possible D gene (5 bases). Germline loops: CDR1 MDHEN, CDR2 SYDVKM. CDR3 length equals 15 residues. Between the trimmed V and J ends, which lost 5 bases and 2 bases, there was a span of 16 bases.

This chain joins TRBV15 and TRBJ2-7, with D possibly being TRBD1 (5 bases). Trimming pared 4 bases from V and 3 bases from J, leaving 16 bases between. Germline assignment: CDR1 LNHNV and CDR2 YYDKDF (reference sequence). There are 15 residues in the CDR3. The DNA for the CDR3 is TGTGCCACCAGCAACCAGACAGAAACAAGCTACGAGCAGTACTTC. Its protein is CATSNQTETSYEQYF.

Comment on this clone: Additional DNA sequences in this sample encode the identical CDR3. CDR3 amino acids: CASSLRGTEAFF. The CDR3 DNA reads TGTGCCAGCAGTTTAAGGGGCACTGAAGCTTTCTTT. This rearrangement joins TRBV28 to TRBJ1-1, with D possibly matching TRBD1 (5 bases). The CDR3 is made up of 12 amino acids. V lost 2 bases and J lost 4, with 5 bases in between. Germline-derived CDR1 and CDR2 are MDHEN and SYDVKM.

The chain recombines TRBV3-1 (or the pseudogene TRBV3-2) with TRBJ2-1; the D gene is possibly TRBD1 (6 bases). The ends were cut back, 0 bases at V and 5 bases at J, with 14 bases in the middle. The CDR3 spans 16 residues. In germline, CDR1 is LGHDT, CDR2 YNNKEL (reference sequence). CDR3 region: CASSQDIGTPNNEQFF. CDR3 DNA: TGTGCCAGCAGCCAAGATATCGGGACACCAAACAATGAGCAGTTCTTC.

About this clone: Other DNA sequences of this sample code for an identical CDR3. The chain uses TRBV28 and TRBJ2-7; 11 bases are shared with TRBD1. Losses at the gene ends were 5 bases for V and 4 bases for J; bases not matched to a gene: 7. This CDR3 has 15 amino acids. CDR1 is MDHEN and CDR2 is SYDVKM in the germline V gene. CDR3 amino acids: CASSPGTGGSYEQYF. The CDR3 coding sequence is TGTGCCAGCAGTCCAGGGACAGGGGGTTCATACGAGCAGTACTTC.

V and J are TRBV25-1 and TRBJ1-1; 10 positions agree with TRBD1. Germline loops: CDR1 MGHDK, CDR2 SYGVNS. J was trimmed by 4 bases and V by 2 bases; bases with no gene match: 13. This CDR3 comprises 18 residues. Written as DNA, the CDR3 is TGTGCCAGCAGTGAAGTGGCTGGACAGGGGGGAGTCTTCACTGAAGCTTTCTTT. Encoded protein: CASSEVAGQGGVFTEAFF. Variable domain in full (rest from reference TRBV25-1 and TRBJ1-1): EADIYQTPRYLVIGTGKKITLECSQTMGHDKMYWYQQDPGMELHLIHYSYGVNSTEKGDLSSESTVSRIRTEHFPLTLESARPSHTSQYLCASSEVAGQGGVFTEAFFGQGTRLTVV.

This clone appeared once. The chain links TRBV27 to TRBJ2-7; TRBD2 might be the D (6 bases). CDR3 size: 17 residues. Per germline, CDR1 MNHEY and CDR2 SMNVEV (reference sequence). Trimming took off 2 bases at V and 0 bases at J, with 17 bases between the two ends. In DNA form, the CDR3 reads TGTGCCAGCAGTTTAGTGGGGGGACCCAAAAGCTCCTACGAGCAGTACTTC. This encodes CASSLVGGPKSSYEQYF.

This clone was recorded once. The genes are TRBV5-1 and TRBJ1-2; 8 bases map to TRBD1. This CDR3 spans 12 amino acids. Per the germline V gene, CDR1 is SGHRS and CDR2 is YFSETQ. V shed 4 bases and J 7 bases; nucleotides not matched to a gene: 3. In DNA, the CDR3 is TGCGCCAGCAGCGAGGACAGGGCTGGCTACACCTTC. This gives the protein CASSEDRAGYTF.

This sequence joins TRBV9 and TRBJ2-1; 8 bases are shared with TRBD2. This CDR3 has 14 amino acids. Germline V CDR1 and CDR2: SGDLS, YYNGEE. The trim removed 4 bases at V and 3 bases at J, leaving 3 bases unmatched. This CDR3 reads CASSQSGGYNEQFF. The CDR3 nucleotides read TGTGCCAGCAGCCAGAGCGGGGGCTACAATGAGCAGTTCTTC. Full variable domain (rest looked up from reference TRBV9 and TRBJ2-1): DSGVTQTPKHLITATGQRVTLRCSPRSGDLSVYWYQQSLDQGLQFLIQYYNGEERAKGNILERFSAQQFPDLHSELNLSSLELGDSALYFCASSQSGGYNEQFFGPGTRLTVL.

The V and J genes are TRBV28 and TRBJ2-7; 10 nucleotides agree with TRBD1. Trimming cost V 6 bases and J 2 bases; bases outside gene matches: 7. Germline loops: CDR1 MDHEN, CDR2 SYDVKM. The CDR3 spans 15 residues. As DNA, the CDR3 is TGTGCCAGCAGGGCTCCGGGACAGGGGACCTACGAGCAGTACTTC. Translated: CASRAPGQGTYEQYF.

V and J are TRBV19 and TRBJ2-7, with 7 bases lining up with TRBD2. Germline loops: CDR1 LNHDA, CDR2 SQIVND (reference sequence). The J segment lost 0 bases and the V segment lost 3 bases, leaving 8 bases of the junction unmatched. This CDR3 is built from 16 residues. The CDR3 DNA reads as TGTGCCAGTAGTATGGGCTGGGGGGGAAGCTCCTACGAGCAGTACTTC. This encodes CASSMGWGGSSYEQYF.

V gene TRBV10-3 combines with J gene TRBJ1-2; maybe TRBD1 (5 bases). The CDR3 is 12 residues long. CDR1 ENHRY and CDR2 SYGVKD come from the germline V gene. The CDR3 DNA follows: TGTGCTTCCGGACAATCGGACTATGGCTACACCTTC. It encodes CASGQSDYGYTF.

The chain couples TRBV9 to TRBJ2-1; D is possibly TRBD2 (5 bases). Per the germline V gene, CDR1 is SGDLS and CDR2 is YYNGEE. Trimming removed 6 bases from V and 9 bases from J, with 16 bases in between. There are 13 residues in the CDR3. Here the CDR3 DNA reads TGTGCCAGCACCTACCCCGGCGCGGGTGAGCAGTTCTTC. Protein sequence: CASTYPGAGEQFF.

The rearrangement joins TRBV29-1 to TRBJ2-7, with D perhaps TRBD2 (6 bases). CDR1 and CDR2 from the germline V gene are SQVTM and ANQGSEA. V was trimmed by 7 bases and J by 7 bases, leaving 14 bases between them. The CDR3 has 11 residues. CDR3 in amino acids: CSGTQGLEQYF. The CDR3 DNA follows: TGCAGCGGAACGCAGGGACTGGAGCAGTACTTC.

V and J are TRBV3-1 (or the pseudogene TRBV3-2) and TRBJ2-7; D ambiguous. Trimming took off 4 bases at V and 2 bases at J, with 12 bases between the two ends. The CDR3 runs to 14 residues. The V gene's germline CDR1 is LGHDT and CDR2 YNNKEL (reference sequence). This CDR3 is CASSPSYGAYEQYF. For the CDR3, the DNA is TGTGCCAGCAGCCCATCTTACGGAGCCTACGAGCAGTACTTC.

This chain links TRBV9 with TRBJ1-2, with 8 positions matching TRBD1. This CDR3 is built from 12 residues. The germline CDR1 and CDR2 sequences are SGDLS and YYNGEE. Trimming at V came to 4 bases and at J to 6 bases, leaving 2 bases not matched to a gene. The CDR3 nucleotides are TGTGCCAGCAGCACACAGGGGGATGGCTACACCTTC. As protein: CASSTQGDGYTF.